Below are 31 T cell receptor beta chains sequenced from a single sample in a study of cytomegalovirus exposure and HLA in healthy donors. The primer mix had 60 Vbeta and 13 Jbeta primers. Produced via immunoSEQ multiplex PCR; TCRdb's table is partial and in-frame only. The table records 100,000 to 150,000 clones, around four fifths of them present only once. Material: PBMCs. The origin of the receptors is a woman in her thirties or forties in good health and CMV-seropositive.

This chain connects TRBV28 to TRBJ2-7; possibly TRBD1 for D (5 bases). Germline lookup yields CDR1 MDHEN and CDR2 SYDVKM. The CDR3 has 16 residues. Trimming cost V 7 bases and J 3 bases, with 22 bases left between them. CDR3 in amino acids: CASNPTLGQSYYEQYF. The CDR3 DNA reads as TGTGCCAGCAACCCGACCCTGGGGCAGTCCTACTACGAGCAGTACTTC.

The chain recombines TRBV29-1 with TRBJ1-1; TRBD1 might be the D (6 bases). Trimming cost V 7 bases and J 6 bases, with 12 bases left between them. Germline CDR1 reads SQVTM; CDR2 reads ANQGSEA. The CDR3 runs 11 residues. CDR3 sequence: CSGNRAAEAFF. CDR3 nucleotide sequence: TGCAGCGGTAACAGGGCTGCTGAAGCTTTCTTT.

The J gene is TRBJ1-1, the V gene TRBV28; 7 bases line up with TRBD1. Unmatched junction bases numbered 5, after V lost 2 bases and J lost 5 bases. This CDR3 contains 14 residues. Germline V gene data show CDR1 as MDHEN and CDR2 as SYDVKM. The CDR3 DNA reads TGTGCCAGCAGTTTAGTGAGGGGGCAAACTGAAGCTTTCTTT. Amino acids: CASSLVRGQTEAFF.

The chain has TRBV10-3 and TRBJ2-1; 12 bases match TRBD2. CDR3 length: 16 residues. V dropped 3 bases and J dropped 8; count of bases not matched to a gene: 8. Germline-derived CDR1 and CDR2 are ENHRY and SYGVKD. The CDR3 protein is CAISDLKTSGRYEQFF. The CDR3 DNA reads TGTGCCATCAGTGATTTGAAGACTAGCGGGAGATATGAGCAGTTCTTC.

The chain combines TRBV4-3 with TRBJ2-5; 10 positions agree with TRBD2. The end of the DNA fits TRBJ2-7 better, so the J call may be wrong. This CDR3 has 15 residues. In germline, CDR1 is LGHNA, CDR2 YSLEER. The DNA for the CDR3 is TGCGCCAGCAGACAGGGACTAGCGAGCTCCTACGAGCAGTACTTC. Encoded protein: CASRQGLASSYEQYF.

J is TRBJ1-2 and V is TRBV4-2; 7 bases are a match to TRBD1. Trimming at V came to 1 base and at J to 7 bases, leaving 3 bases not matched to a gene. The germline gives CDR1 LGHNA, CDR2 YNFKEQ. The CDR3 contains 13 residues. The CDR3 protein is CASSQGGQTGYTF. CDR3 bases: TGTGCCAGCAGCCAAGGGGGACAGACTGGCTACACCTTC.

V is TRBV14 and J is TRBJ1-1; 9 bases line up with TRBD1. Germline values: CDR1 SGHDN, CDR2 FVKESK. CDR3 size: 16 residues. The trim removed 6 bases at V and 0 bases at J, leaving 8 bases unmatched. This CDR3 reads CASRPYRGLMNTEAFF. The CDR3 bases are TGTGCCAGCAGACCCTACAGGGGGCTGATGAACACTGAAGCTTTCTTT.

The genes are TRBV7-8 and TRBJ2-6, with D perhaps TRBD1 (6 bases). Trimming took off 1 base at V and 2 bases at J, with 18 bases between the two ends. This CDR3 is built from 19 residues. Germline V gives CDR1 SGHVS, CDR2 FQNEAQ. CDR3 sequence reads: CASSLVPQGLSTGANVLTF. The DNA of the CDR3 is TGTGCCAGCAGCTTAGTCCCCCAGGGGCTGTCTACTGGGGCCAACGTCCTGACTTTC.

The chain employs TRBV19 and TRBJ2-6, with D maybe TRBD1 (5 bases). This CDR3 is built from 15 residues. The V end lost 6 bases, the J end lost 2 bases, and 11 bases lay between the germline ends. CDR1 is LNHDA, CDR2 SQIVND, per germline (reference sequence). The CDR3 region is CASRTQVTGANVLTF. The CDR3 DNA reads as TGTGCCAGTAGGACACAGGTTACTGGGGCCAACGTCCTGACTTTC. The whole variable domain, filled in from reference TRBV19 and TRBJ2-6, reads DGGITQSPKYLFRKEGQNVTLSCEQNLNHDAMYWYRQDPGQGLRLIYYSQIVNDFQKGDIAEGYSVSREKKESFPLTVTSAQKNPTAFYLCASRTQVTGANVLTFGAGSRLTVL.

The rearrangement uses TRBV9 and TRBJ2-3; D gene ambiguous. The CDR3 loop spans 16 amino acids. Germline values: CDR1 SGDLS, CDR2 YYNGEE. Trimming took off 3 bases at V and 4 bases at J, with 18 bases between the two ends. In nucleotides, the CDR3 is TGTGCCAGCAGCGCTTATCCCACGGTCACGCCAGATACGCAGTATTTT. Translating it yields CASSAYPTVTPDTQYF.

V gene TRBV7-8 combines with J gene TRBJ1-3; D is ambiguous. The germline CDR1 and CDR2 sequences are SGHVS and FQNEAQ. The CDR3 sequence is 18 residues long. Trimming stripped 5 bases from V and 0 bases from J, with 20 bases between. CDR3 protein: CASSPTPGRRSSGNTIYF. CDR3 DNA: TGTGCCAGCAGCCCGACCCCGGGGAGACGGAGCTCTGGAAACACCATATATTTT.

The rearrangement links TRBV27 to TRBJ2-1; 7 bases agree with TRBD2. V shed 1 base, J shed 4 bases, and the junction held 4 bases outside the gene matches. CDR1 MNHEY and CDR2 SMNVEV come from the germline V gene (reference sequence). The CDR3 is 15 amino acids. The CDR3 region has the DNA TGTGCCAGCAGTTTATTGCGGGAGTTGTACAATGAGCAGTTCTTC. Protein: CASSLLRELYNEQFF.

The chain links TRBV10-1 to TRBJ2-1, with 7 bases that match TRBD2. V shed 4 bases, J shed 5 bases, and the junction held 11 bases outside the gene matches. Germline-derived CDR1 and CDR2 are WNHNN and SYGVQD (reference sequence). This CDR3 spans 16 amino acids. CDR3 coding DNA: TGCGCCAGCAGTGGAGCTCAGAGGGGAGGGGACAATGAGCAGTTCTTC. It yields the protein CASSGAQRGGDNEQFF.

CDR3 sequence: CASSALPPSSTYGYTF. The DNA of the CDR3 is TGTGCCAGCAGCGCGCTACCACCCTCTTCCACCTATGGCTACACCTTC. The rearrangement joins TRBV9 to TRBJ1-2; D is uncertain. The germline V and J ends were trimmed by 3 bases and 4 bases, with 19 bases remaining between them. Germline V gene data show CDR1 as SGDLS and CDR2 as YYNGEE. The CDR3 is 16 residues long.

The chain recombines TRBV7-2 with TRBJ1-3; D not certain. Per germline, CDR1 SGHTA and CDR2 FQGNSA. V lost 5 bases and J 7 bases, leaving 6 bases between the germline ends. The CDR3 has 11 residues. The CDR3 protein is CASSNGNTIYF. CDR3 DNA sequence: TGTGCCAGCAGCAACGGGAACACCATATATTTT.

Comments on this clone: An end of the junction does not agree with germline; a read error may underlie this. The V gene is TRBV10-3, the J gene TRBJ2-7; tentative D call: TRBD1 (6 bases). This CDR3 contains 13 residues. CDR1 is ENHRY and CDR2 is SYGVKD in the germline V gene. The CDR3 protein is CASSEAQGYEQYF. The CDR3 DNA is TGTGCCAGCAGTGAAGCCCAGGGGTACGAGCAGTACTTC.

V usage is TRBV15 and J usage is TRBJ1-4; D may be TRBD1 (5 bases). The germline CDR1 and CDR2 sequences are LNHNV and YYDKDF (reference sequence). V was cut by 1 base and J by 6 bases, with 18 bases left in between. The CDR3 has 17 amino acids. CDR3 coding DNA: TGTGCCACCAGCAGAGGGGACGGGGGGATTGGGTATGAAAAACTGTTTTTT. Translation: CATSRGDGGIGYEKLFF. The full variable domain, completed using reference TRBV15 and TRBJ1-4, is DAMVIQNPRYQVTQFGKPVTLSCSQTLNHNVMYWYQQKSSQAPKLLFHYYDKDFNNEADTPDNFQSRRPNTSFCFLDIRSPGLGDTAMYLCATSRGDGGIGYEKLFFGSGTQLSVL.

This clone appeared a few times. This rearrangement joins TRBV5-1 to TRBJ2-1; D perhaps matches TRBD1 (6 bases). Germline-derived CDR1 and CDR2 are SGHRS and YFSETQ. The CDR3 length is 14 residues. V lost 6 bases and J 3 bases, leaving 13 bases between the germline ends. CDR3 residues: CASTNQGIYNEQFF. The CDR3 region has the DNA TGCGCCAGCACCAACCAGGGGATCTACAATGAGCAGTTCTTC.

This clone was counted once. J is TRBJ2-5 and V is TRBV2, with TRBD2 matching 7 bases. V dropped 6 bases and J dropped 5; count of bases not matched to a gene: 12. The V gene's germline CDR1 is SNHLY and CDR2 FYNNEI. The CDR3 sequence is 15 residues long. The CDR3 loop reads CASSGGVAGRETQYF. Written as DNA, the CDR3 is TGTGCCAGCAGCGGAGGAGTAGCGGGCCGGGAGACCCAGTACTTC.

V usage is TRBV2 and J usage is TRBJ2-7; 7 bases map to TRBD1. Germline lookup yields CDR1 SNHLY and CDR2 FYNNEI. V lost 7 bases and J lost 4; bases outside the gene matches: 10. The CDR3 is 14 amino acids. CDR3 sequence reads: CASKIPGQNYEQYF. The CDR3 nucleotides are TGTGCCAGCAAAATACCGGGACAGAATTACGAGCAGTACTTC.

As to this clone: Within the sample, other DNA sequences also encode this same CDR3. The rearrangement uses TRBV5-1 and TRBJ2-7; D not resolved. CDR3 length: 13 residues. The ends were cut back, 1 base at V and 2 bases at J, with 7 bases in the middle. Germline CDR1 SGHRS, CDR2 YFSETQ. The CDR3 DNA is TGCGCCAGCAGCTTGTCCGGTACCTACGAGCAGTACTTC. Protein: CASSLSGTYEQYF.

This chain connects TRBV7-8 to TRBJ1-3; 9 bases align to TRBD1. Germline V lookup: CDR1 SGHVS, CDR2 FQNEAQ. J gave up 0 bases and V 0 bases, and 9 bases lay outside the gene matches. This CDR3 is 19 amino acids long. CDR3 loop: CASSLAWGQGVASGNTIYF. CDR3 nucleotide sequence: TGTGCCAGCAGCTTAGCGTGGGGACAGGGTGTAGCCTCTGGAAACACCATATATTTT.

DNA of the CDR3: TGTGCCAGCAGCCCTCAATGGGGACAGGGGCTCTACGAGCAGTACTTC. Protein: CASSPQWGQGLYEQYF. The chain is built from TRBV9 and TRBJ2-7; TRBD1 matches 10 bases. Trimming took 4 bases from V and 3 from J; bases not matched to a gene: 10. This CDR3 contains 16 residues. Germline-derived CDR1 and CDR2 are SGDLS and YYNGEE.

The rearrangement uses TRBV5-4 and TRBJ2-2; 9 bases line up with TRBD2. The CDR3 runs to 16 residues. J was trimmed by 3 bases and V by 4 bases; bases with no gene match: 7. Germline assignment: CDR1 SGHNT and CDR2 YYREEE (reference sequence). CDR3 residues: CASSPRTSVDTGELFF. As DNA, the CDR3 is TGTGCCAGCAGCCCCAGGACTAGCGTAGACACCGGGGAGCTGTTTTTT.

This chain uses TRBV6-6 with TRBJ1-6, with 9 bases aligning to TRBD1. Germline CDR1 and CDR2: MNHNY and SVGAGI (reference sequence). The V and J ends lost 5 bases and 11 bases, in that order; junction bases with no gene match: 13. CDR3 length: 16 residues. CDR3 loop: CASSARRTGVFAPLHF. The CDR3 region has the DNA TGTGCCAGCAGTGCCAGGAGGACAGGGGTTTTTGCACCCCTCCACTTT.

V usage is TRBV27 and J usage is TRBJ2-1; D not resolved. CDR1 and CDR2 (germline): MNHEY, SMNVEV (reference sequence). This CDR3 has 13 residues. Trimming left V 7 bases short and J 6 bases short, with 13 bases between. The CDR3 bases are TGTGCCAGCACCCAAGGCAGGTCCAATGAGCAGTTCTTC. Translating gives CASTQGRSNEQFF.

The V gene is TRBV6-4, the J gene TRBJ1-6; possible D gene TRBD1, 6 bases. This CDR3 spans 13 amino acids. Germline CDR1 reads MRHNA; CDR2 reads SNTAGT. Between the trimmed V and J ends, which lost 4 bases and 10 bases, there was a span of 11 bases. As DNA, the CDR3 is TGTGCCAGCAGTGGGGGGGGCGGATCACCCCTCCACTTT. Amino acid sequence: CASSGGGGSPLHF.

Regarding this clone: One junction end disagrees with the germline gene, perhaps due to a read error. The CDR3 DNA is TGTTCCAGCAGCTTAGCCCTTATGTCTGAAGCTTTCTTT. Translating it yields CSSSLALMSEAFF. This sequence joins TRBV7-9 and TRBJ1-1; D is unresolved. Germline CDR1 reads SEHNR; CDR2 reads FQNEAQ (reference sequence). The CDR3 runs 13 residues. The full variable domain, its missing parts supplied by reference TRBV7-9 and TRBJ1-1, is DTGVSQNPRHKITKRGQNVTFRCDPISEHNRLYWYRQTLGQGPEFLTYFQNEAQLEKSRLLSDRFSAERPKGSFSTLEIQRTEQGDSAMYLCSSSLALMSEAFFGQGTRLTVV.

The J gene is TRBJ1-5, the V gene TRBV6-5, with D uncertain. Germline V gene lookup returns CDR1 MNHEY and CDR2 SVGAGI. The CDR3 has 15 residues. V was pared by 6 bases and J by 3 bases, with 15 bases between. CDR3 in DNA: TGTGCCAGCAGCAGAACGTGGCAGTACAATCAGCCCCAGCATTTT. Translation gives CASSRTWQYNQPQHF.

CDR3 region: CASSLASGTGRTISSYEQYF. The CDR3 coding sequence is TGTGCCAGCAGTCTAGCCTCCGGGACAGGGAGAACAATCTCCTCCTACGAGCAGTACTTC. This chain links TRBV27 with TRBJ2-7; 9 bases fit TRBD1. The CDR3 is made up of 20 amino acids. CDR1 MNHEY and CDR2 SMNVEV come from the germline V gene (reference sequence). V lost 5 bases, J lost 0 bases, and 20 bases stayed unmatched.

CDR3 protein: CASTRTGVHEQYF. DNA of the CDR3: TGTGCCAGTACCCGGACAGGGGTCCACGAGCAGTACTTC. The rearrangement links TRBV19 to TRBJ2-7; 9 bases fit TRBD1. The germline CDR1 and CDR2 sequences are LNHDA and SQIVND (reference sequence). Trimming removed 7 bases from V and 5 bases from J; junction bases left unmatched: 6. CDR3 length: 13 amino acids.